This T cell receptor (beta chain) is from a study of CD8 T cells in ankylosing spondylitis. TCRdb processed the 5' RACE reads anew with MiXCR; each CDR3 protein has one entry. Of some 130,000 distinct CDR3 sequences in the sample, around 15% were seen once. This CDR3 has 14 residues. Trimming removed 5 bases at V and 2 bases at J, with 12 bases between. Germline V CDR1 and CDR2: SGHAT, FQNNGV. This clonotype was seen a handful of times. This TCR was sampled from a female donor with ankylosing spondylitis or in good health (not recorded which). The material sequenced was blood, either unsorted or a sorted T cell fraction (not recorded which). The J gene is TRBJ1-2, the V gene TRBV11-2; D uncertain. The CDR3 loop reads CASSPPWNNYGYTF. The CDR3 DNA sequence: TGTGCCAGCAGCCCCCCCTGGAACAACTATGGCTACACCTTC. Full variable domain (outside the CDR3, taken from reference TRBV11-2 and TRBJ1-2): EAGVAQSPRYKIIEKRQSVAFWCNPISGHATLYWYQQILGQGPKLLIQFQNNGVVDDSQLPKDRFSAERLKGVDSTLKIQPAKLEDSAVYLCASSPPWNNYGYTFGSGTRLTVV.